This T cell receptor (beta chain) was obtained from a study of regulatory T cells in long-lasting Graves disease. Whole-study findings and limits: Shared public clonotypes totalled some 2,500 in persistent patients, compared with about 930 in new patients.

Assembly of TCR beta libraries relied on iRepertoire HTBI primers together with Arm-PCR of CDR3 regions. TCRdb called the multiplex PCR reads again in MiXCR, with one record for every CDR3 protein. The sample contains approximately 560,000 distinct CDR3 sequences, about 15% of which appear only once. The V and J ends lost 0 bases and 5 bases respectively, with 17 bases between them. CDR1 MGHRA and CDR2 YSYEKL come from the germline V gene. CDR3 length equals 17 residues. The time point denotes: newly diagnosed GD, antithyroid drugs for less than 3 months. Extracted RNA from PBMCs served as the source of the TCR library. American Thyroid Association guidelines were used to diagnose Graves' disease. This clonotype was detected a few times. Its specificity is unknown. The sample was also linked to a second study, of T cells in Graves' hyperthyroidism and ophthalmopathy. This second study says: A set of HTBI primers served as the primers for a first-round RT-PCR of the TCR CDR3.

The source of this sequence is a man in his late teens or twenties with Graves disease. The specimen was peripheral blood mononuclear cells (PBMCs), collected at new diagnosis, from a patient treated with antithyroid drugs. V usage is TRBV4-1 and J usage is TRBJ2-1; a weak D match, TRBD2 (6 bases). The CDR3 sequence is CASSQDGRRNLHNEQFF. DNA of the CDR3: TGCGCCAGCAGCCAAGATGGGAGGCGGAACCTACACAATGAGCAGTTCTTC.